This TCR beta chain is from a study of T-cell reconstitution after alpha-beta-depleted transplantation in children. Unique molecular identifiers were incorporated into the prepared TCRbeta library. TCRdb reanalysed the PCR reads using MiXCR and keeps one entry per CDR3 protein. Of about 370,000 distinct CDR3 sequences in the sample, approximately 20% were seen once. This clonotype was counted many times. This clonotype was sampled from a human donor who donated a stem cell graft to a child with acute myeloid leukemia. The sample consisted of PBMCs from the stem cell graft donor, taken from the stem cell graft.

CDR3 residues: CASSPSGARLNEQFF. The CDR3 DNA follows: TGTGCCAGCAGCCCAAGCGGGGCCCGTCTCAATGAGCAGTTCTTC. The chain carries TRBV12-3 or TRBV12-4 and TRBJ2-1; 7 bases are a match to TRBD2. J was trimmed by 6 bases and V by 6 bases; bases with no gene match: 11. The CDR3 runs 15 residues.